This T cell receptor (beta chain) was recovered during a study of blood T cell repertoires in COVID-19. The V and J ends lost 2 bases and 4 bases respectively, with 17 bases between them. This CDR3 has 15 residues. The germline V gene has CDR1 GTSNPN and CDR2 SVGIG (reference sequence). TCRdb keeps only in-frame clones here, not all; method: immunoSEQ multiplex PCR. Here the sample spans 180,000 or so clones, 80% to 90% being singletons. The gene calls are TRBV30 and TRBJ1-2; the D gene is possibly TRBD1 (5 bases). The receptor comes from a man in his 60s with acute or convalescent COVID-19. The sample was peripheral blood. Here the CDR3 reads CAWSRQGGRGYGYTF. In DNA, the CDR3 is TGTGCCTGGAGTCGTCAGGGAGGCCGGGGCTATGGCTACACCTTC.